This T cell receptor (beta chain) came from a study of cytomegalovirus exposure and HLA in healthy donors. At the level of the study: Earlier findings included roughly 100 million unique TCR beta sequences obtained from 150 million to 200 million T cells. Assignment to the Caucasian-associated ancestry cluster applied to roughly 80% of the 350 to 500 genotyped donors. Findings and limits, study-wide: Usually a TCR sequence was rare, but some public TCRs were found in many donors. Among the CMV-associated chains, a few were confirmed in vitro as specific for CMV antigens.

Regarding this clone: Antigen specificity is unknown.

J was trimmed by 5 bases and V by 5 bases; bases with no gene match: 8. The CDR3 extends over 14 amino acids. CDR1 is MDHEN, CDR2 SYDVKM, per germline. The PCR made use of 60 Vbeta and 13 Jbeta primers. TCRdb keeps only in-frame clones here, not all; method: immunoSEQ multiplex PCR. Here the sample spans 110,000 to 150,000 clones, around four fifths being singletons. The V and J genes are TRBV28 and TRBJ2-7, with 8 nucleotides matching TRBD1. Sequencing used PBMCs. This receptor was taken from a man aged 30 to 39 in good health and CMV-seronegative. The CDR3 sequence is CASSARGRGHEQYF. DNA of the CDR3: TGTGCCAGCAGTGCCAGGGGGCGCGGCCACGAGCAGTACTTC.